The 20 T cell receptor beta chains below come from one sample, sequenced in a study of OX40 agonist ivuxolimab in advanced cancers. The library was prepared using the immunoSEQ multiplex PCR assay. Drawn from immuneACCESS, this table holds only the in-frame rearrangements with V and J called that TCRdb kept. Clones are partly lost; checked studies trace under half to an unresolved V gene and leave the rest unexplained. This sample lists 90,000 to 95,000 clones; under 90% were detected once. Clones ranked in the top ten supply roughly 1.1% of the sample. Sequenced here: CD4+ or CD8+ T cells sorted from blood, sampled in a trial of the OX40 agonist ivuxolimab. The origin of the receptors is an adult with an advanced solid tumor such as melanoma, head and neck, liver or kidney cancer.

Written as DNA, the CDR3 is TGTGCCAGCTCACCATACACAGCTTATAGCAATCAGCCCCAGCATTTT. This translates into CASSPYTAYSNQPQHF. The V and J genes are TRBV18 and TRBJ1-5; D remains ambiguous. The germline V gene encodes CDR1 KGHSH and CDR2 LQKENI. V was shortened by 2 bases and J by 0 bases, with 11 bases between the two germline ends. The length of the CDR3 is 16 residues.

This chain uses TRBV19 with TRBJ1-5; D remains ambiguous. Trimming took 4 bases from V and 2 from J, leaving 15 bases between them. CDR1 and CDR2 from the germline V gene are LNHDA and SQIVND (reference sequence). The CDR3 totals 16 residues. The CDR3 loop reads CASSNLGQWGNQPQHF. CDR3 nucleotides: TGTGCCAGTAGTAATCTAGGGCAATGGGGCAATCAGCCCCAGCATTTT.

The genes are TRBV7-2 and TRBJ2-1; the match to TRBD1 covers 9 bases. Germline lookup yields CDR1 SGHTA and CDR2 FQGNSA. The CDR3 contains 14 residues. V lost 7 bases and J lost 8; bases outside the gene matches: 9. CDR3 DNA sequence: TGTGCCAGCACCAACAGGGACAGGGCCTATGAGCAGTTCTTC. This sequence encodes CASTNRDRAYEQFF.

The rearrangement links TRBV4-3 to TRBJ2-1, with 10 positions matching TRBD2. CDR3 length equals 18 residues. V was clipped by 0 bases and J by 5 bases; unmatched bases: 10. Germline V CDR1 and CDR2: LGHNA, YSLEER. Written as DNA, the CDR3 is TGCGCCAGCAGCCAAGATATGAGCGGGGGGGCTAATAACAATGAGCAGTTCTTC. It yields the protein CASSQDMSGGANNNEQFF.

The gene calls are TRBV7-8 and TRBJ2-5; a weak D match, TRBD2 (5 bases). Looked up from germline, CDR1 is SGHVS and CDR2 is FQNEAQ. The CDR3 consists of 14 residues. V lost 1 base to trimming and J lost 5 bases, with 11 bases between them. CDR3 amino acids: CASSLGGNLETQYF. CDR3 nucleotides: TGTGCCAGCAGCTTAGGAGGGAATCTGGAGACCCAGTACTTC. The full variable domain, completed using reference TRBV7-8 and TRBJ2-5, is GAGVSQSPRYKVAKRGQDVALRCDPISGHVSLFWYQQALGQGPEFLTYFQNEAQLDKSGLPSDRFFAERPEGSVSTLKIQRTQQEDSAVYLCASSLGGNLETQYFGPGTRLLVL.

The chain joins TRBV5-4 to TRBJ2-5, with D perhaps assigned TRBD1 or TRBD2 (5 bases each). Germline loops: CDR1 SGHNT, CDR2 YYREEE (reference sequence). The CDR3 covers 14 residues. V was clipped by 1 base and J by 2 bases, with 9 bases between them. The CDR3: CASSLWGRQETQYF. DNA of the CDR3: TGTGCCAGCAGCTTGTGGGGGAGACAAGAGACCCAGTACTTC.

The J gene is TRBJ1-2, the V gene TRBV28; D not resolved. Germline CDR1 MDHEN, CDR2 SYDVKM. Trimming removed 0 bases from V and 8 bases from J, with 19 bases in between. The CDR3 sequence is 16 residues long. The CDR3 sequence is CASSLWAVEGRGGYTF. Written as DNA, the CDR3 is TGTGCCAGCAGTTTATGGGCCGTTGAAGGACGAGGGGGCTACACCTTC.

V and J are TRBV7-3 and TRBJ2-2; 8 bases match TRBD1. V shed 5 bases and J 1 base; nucleotides not matched to a gene: 3. The CDR3 is 15 residues long. Germline loops: CDR1 SGHTA, CDR2 FQGTGA. CDR3 DNA: TGTGCCAGCAGCCCCGGGACAGGGAACACCGGGGAGCTGTTTTTT. The encoded protein is CASSPGTGNTGELFF.

The V call is TRBV7-3, the J call TRBJ1-1; D perhaps matches TRBD1 (5 bases). The ends were cut back, 0 bases at V and 1 base at J, with 18 bases in the middle. The length of the CDR3 is 18 residues. CDR1 is SGHTA, CDR2 FQGTGA, per germline. The CDR3 region has the DNA TGTGCCAGCAGCTTAACTGCTTCGGACACACAATCGAACACTGAAGCTTTCTTT. Translating it yields CASSLTASDTQSNTEAFF.

The sample holds one count of this clone. The V gene is TRBV5-1, the J gene TRBJ2-1; 8 nucleotides agree with TRBD1. V gave up 4 bases and J gave up 3 bases; unmatched junction bases: 3. Germline CDR1 reads SGHRS; CDR2 reads YFSETQ. There are 14 residues in the CDR3. Written as DNA, the CDR3 is TGCGCCAGCAGCAGGGACAGGTTCTACAATGAGCAGTTCTTC. Translated: CASSRDRFYNEQFF.

The V gene is TRBV7-3, the J gene TRBJ2-2; D might be TRBD1 (5 bases). CDR1 is SGHTA, CDR2 FQGTGA, per germline. CDR3 length equals 15 residues. Trimming removed 1 base from V and 7 bases from J, with 13 bases in between. CDR3 coding DNA: TGTGCCAGCAGCTTAAGCAACGGACACGGCGGGGAGCTGTTTTTT. Protein sequence: CASSLSNGHGGELFF. Combining the CDR3 with reference TRBV7-3 and TRBJ2-2 gives the whole variable domain GAGVSQTPSNKVTEKGKYVELRCDPISGHTALYWYRQSLGQGPEFLIYFQGTGAADDSGLPNDRFFAVRPEGSVSTLKIQRTERGDSAVYLCASSLSNGHGGELFFGEGSRLTVL.

V gene TRBV7-2 combines with J gene TRBJ1-4; D not resolved. Germline assignment: CDR1 SGHTA and CDR2 FQGNSA. V shed 1 base and J shed 0 bases, with 6 bases lying between them. The length of the CDR3 is 15 residues. Written as DNA, the CDR3 is TGTGCCAGCAGCTTAGGGCAGGCAACTAATGAAAAACTGTTTTTT. The encoded protein is CASSLGQATNEKLFF.

This clone was seen more than once but under ten times. The rearrangement links TRBV6-5 to TRBJ1-2, with TRBD1 as a possible D gene (5 bases). CDR1 and CDR2 (germline): MNHEY, SVGAGI. The CDR3 loop spans 14 amino acids. V gave up 3 bases and J gave up 3 bases, with 11 bases separating them. The CDR3 here is CASSYYPGDYGYTF. CDR3 sequence (DNA): TGTGCCAGCAGTTATTATCCGGGGGACTATGGCTACACCTTC.

This chain joins TRBV5-1 and TRBJ2-1; D is perhaps TRBD1 or TRBD2 (5 bases each). Germline V gives CDR1 SGHRS, CDR2 YFSETQ. This CDR3 is built from 15 residues. Trimming stripped 0 bases from V and 0 bases from J, with 7 bases between. The CDR3 DNA reads as TGCGCCAGCAGCTTGGCAGGGAGCTCCTACAATGAGCAGTTCTTC. Protein: CASSLAGSSYNEQFF.

This clone came up a few times. The chain recombines TRBV2 with TRBJ2-1, with 7 bases identical to TRBD2. In germline, CDR1 is SNHLY, CDR2 FYNNEI. The CDR3 sequence is 14 residues long. V lost 9 bases, J lost 0 bases, and 5 bases stayed unmatched. In DNA, the CDR3 is TGTGCCAGTAGCAGCGGGGCCTCCTACAATGAGCAGTTCTTC. This codes for CASSSGASYNEQFF.

The chain combines TRBV28 with TRBJ1-2; D gene unclear. Germline CDR1 and CDR2: MDHEN and SYDVKM. The CDR3 totals 13 residues. Deletions cut 6 bases from V and 3 bases from J, with 11 bases between. CDR3 DNA: TGTGCCAGCAGCCCCGAGGCTTACTATGGCTACACCTTC. Residues: CASSPEAYYGYTF.

The V gene is TRBV27, the J gene TRBJ2-5, with a tentative D call TRBD2 (6 bases). V was cut by 2 bases and J by 4 bases, with 11 bases left in between. Germline V gene sequence: CDR1 MNHEY, CDR2 SMNVEV (reference sequence). The CDR3 runs 14 residues. The CDR3 DNA sequence: TGTGCCAGCAGTTTAAGGAGGGGAGTAGAGACCCAGTACTTC. Its translation is CASSLRRGVETQYF.

The rearrangement links TRBV9 to TRBJ1-2, with TRBD1 matching 9 bases. The V gene's germline CDR1 is SGDLS and CDR2 YYNGEE. V shed 4 bases and J 8 bases; nucleotides not matched to a gene: 15. The CDR3 totals 16 residues. The CDR3 nucleotides read TGTGCCAGCAGCCCCCGGTGGGGACAGGGAGGAGAAGGCTACACCTTC. Its protein product is CASSPRWGQGGEGYTF.

This chain links TRBV7-3 with TRBJ2-7, with a tentative D call TRBD1 (5 bases). V lost 5 bases, J lost 5 bases, and 13 bases lay in between. The CDR3 sequence is 13 residues long. Germline CDR1 and CDR2: SGHTA and FQGTGA. The DNA for the CDR3 is TGTGCCAGCAGCAAAGGGGTAGGCCACGAGCAGTACTTC. It codes for CASSKGVGHEQYF.

The chain uses TRBV4-3 and TRBJ1-5, with D maybe TRBD1 (5 bases). The CDR3 spans 17 residues. Between the trimmed V and J ends, which lost 0 bases and 1 base, there was a span of 13 bases. Germline CDR1 is LGHNA and CDR2 is YSLEER. The DNA for the CDR3 is TGCGCCAGCAGCCAAGAGCTAGGGACCAGCAGCAATCAGCCCCAGCATTTT. Translating gives CASSQELGTSSNQPQHF.